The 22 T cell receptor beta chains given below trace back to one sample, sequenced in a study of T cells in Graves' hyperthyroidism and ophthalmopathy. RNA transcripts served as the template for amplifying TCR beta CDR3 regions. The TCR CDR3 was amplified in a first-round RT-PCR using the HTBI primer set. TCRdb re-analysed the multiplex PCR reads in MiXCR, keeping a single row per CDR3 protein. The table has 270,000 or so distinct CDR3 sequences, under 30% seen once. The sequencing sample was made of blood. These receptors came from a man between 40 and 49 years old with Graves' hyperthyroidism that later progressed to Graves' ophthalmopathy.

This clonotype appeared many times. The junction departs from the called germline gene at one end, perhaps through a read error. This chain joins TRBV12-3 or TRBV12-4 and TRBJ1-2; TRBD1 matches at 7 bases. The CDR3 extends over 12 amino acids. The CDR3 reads CASSGDSYGYIF. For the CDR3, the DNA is TGTGCCAGCAGTGGGGACAGCTATGGCTACATCTTC.

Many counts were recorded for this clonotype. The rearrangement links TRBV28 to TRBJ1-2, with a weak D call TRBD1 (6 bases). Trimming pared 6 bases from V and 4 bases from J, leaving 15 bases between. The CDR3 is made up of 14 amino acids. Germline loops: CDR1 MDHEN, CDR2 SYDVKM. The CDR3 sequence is CASRGYRELYGYTF. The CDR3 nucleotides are TGTGCCAGCAGGGGATACAGGGAGCTCTATGGCTACACCTTC.

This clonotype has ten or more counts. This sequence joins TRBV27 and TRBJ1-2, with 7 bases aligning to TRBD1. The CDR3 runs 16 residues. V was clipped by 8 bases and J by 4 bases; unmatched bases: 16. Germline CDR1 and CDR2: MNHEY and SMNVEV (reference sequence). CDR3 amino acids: CASGRAPGGGVYGYTF. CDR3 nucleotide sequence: TGTGCCAGCGGCCGGGCCCCGGGAGGGGGCGTCTATGGCTACACCTTC.

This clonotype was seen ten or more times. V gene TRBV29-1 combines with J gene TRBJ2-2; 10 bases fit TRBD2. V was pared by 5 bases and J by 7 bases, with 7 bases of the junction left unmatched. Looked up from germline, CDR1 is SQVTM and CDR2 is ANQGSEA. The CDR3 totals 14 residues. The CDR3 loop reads CSVWLAGVHGELFF. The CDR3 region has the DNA TGCAGCGTTTGGCTAGCGGGAGTACACGGGGAGCTGTTTTTT.

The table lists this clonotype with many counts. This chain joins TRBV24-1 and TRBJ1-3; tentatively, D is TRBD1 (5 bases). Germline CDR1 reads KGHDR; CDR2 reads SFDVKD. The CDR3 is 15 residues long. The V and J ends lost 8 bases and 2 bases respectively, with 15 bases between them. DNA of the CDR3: TGTGCCACCACCCTACCGACAGAAACTGGAAACACCATATATTTT. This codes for CATTLPTETGNTIYF.

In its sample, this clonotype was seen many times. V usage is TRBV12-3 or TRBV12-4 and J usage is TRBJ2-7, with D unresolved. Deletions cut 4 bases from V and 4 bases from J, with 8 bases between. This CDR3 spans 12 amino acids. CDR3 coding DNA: TGTGCCAGCAGTTACAAAGGTTACGAGCAGTACTTC. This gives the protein CASSYKGYEQYF.

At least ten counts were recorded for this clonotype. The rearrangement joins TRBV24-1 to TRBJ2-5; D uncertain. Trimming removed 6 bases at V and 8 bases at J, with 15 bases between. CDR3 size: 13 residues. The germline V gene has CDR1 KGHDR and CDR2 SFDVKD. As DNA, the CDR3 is TGTGCCACCAGTAGGACGGTCGGATTTACCCAGTACTTC. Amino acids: CATSRTVGFTQYF.

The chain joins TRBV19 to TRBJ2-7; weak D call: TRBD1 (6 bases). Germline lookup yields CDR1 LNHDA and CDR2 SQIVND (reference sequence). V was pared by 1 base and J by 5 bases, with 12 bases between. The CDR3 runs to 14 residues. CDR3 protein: CASSIVGQLNEQYF. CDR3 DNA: TGTGCCAGTAGTATAGTAGGACAGCTAAACGAGCAGTACTTC. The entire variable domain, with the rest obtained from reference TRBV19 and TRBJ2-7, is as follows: DGGITQSPKYLFRKEGQNVTLSCEQNLNHDAMYWYRQDPGQGLRLIYYSQIVNDFQKGDIAEGYSVSREKKESFPLTVTSAQKNPTAFYLCASSIVGQLNEQYFGPGTRLTVT.

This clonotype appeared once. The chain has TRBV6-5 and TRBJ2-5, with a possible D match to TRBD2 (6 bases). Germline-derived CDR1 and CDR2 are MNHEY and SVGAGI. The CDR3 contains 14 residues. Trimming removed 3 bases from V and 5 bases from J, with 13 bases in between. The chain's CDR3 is CASSYIDAGETQYF. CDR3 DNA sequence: TGTGCCAGCAGTTATATCGATGCGGGGGAGACCCAGTACTTC.

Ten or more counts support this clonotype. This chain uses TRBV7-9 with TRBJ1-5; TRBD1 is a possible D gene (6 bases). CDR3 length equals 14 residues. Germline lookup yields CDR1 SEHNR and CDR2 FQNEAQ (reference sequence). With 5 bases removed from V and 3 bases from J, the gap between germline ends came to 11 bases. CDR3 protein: CASSRGANNQPQHF. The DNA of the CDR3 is TGTGCCAGCAGCCGGGGGGCAAACAATCAGCCCCAGCATTTT.

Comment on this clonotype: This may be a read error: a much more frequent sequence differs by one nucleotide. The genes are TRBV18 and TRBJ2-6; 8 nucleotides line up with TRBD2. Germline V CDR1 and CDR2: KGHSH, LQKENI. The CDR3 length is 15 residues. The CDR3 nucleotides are TGTGCCAGCTCACCTAGCGGGGCTGGGGCCAACGTCCCGACTTTC. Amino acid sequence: CASSPSGAGANVPTF.

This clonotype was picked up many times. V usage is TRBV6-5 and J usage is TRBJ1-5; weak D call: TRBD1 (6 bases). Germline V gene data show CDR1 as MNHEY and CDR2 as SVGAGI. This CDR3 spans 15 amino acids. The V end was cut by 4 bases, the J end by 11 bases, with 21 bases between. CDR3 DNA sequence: TGTGCCAGCAGTTTTTTCTCTGAAGGGCAGGGGTCCCAGCATTTT. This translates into CASSFFSEGQGSQHF.

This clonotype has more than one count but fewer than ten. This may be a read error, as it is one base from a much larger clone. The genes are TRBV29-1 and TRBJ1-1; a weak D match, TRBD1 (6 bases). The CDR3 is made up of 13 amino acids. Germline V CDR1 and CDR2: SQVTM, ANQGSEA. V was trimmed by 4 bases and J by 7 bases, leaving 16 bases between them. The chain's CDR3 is CSVAQGRTIEAFF. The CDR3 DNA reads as TGCAGCGTTGCCCAGGGGCGTACCATTGAAGCTTTCTTT.

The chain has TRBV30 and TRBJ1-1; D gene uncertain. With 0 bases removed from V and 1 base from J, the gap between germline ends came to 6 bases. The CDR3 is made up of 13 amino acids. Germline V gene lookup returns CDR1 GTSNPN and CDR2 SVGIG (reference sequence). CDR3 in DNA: TGTGCCTGGAGTGTGGCCGAGAACACTGAAGCTTTCTTT. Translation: CAWSVAENTEAFF. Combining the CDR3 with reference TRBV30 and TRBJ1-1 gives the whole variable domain SQTIHQWPATLVQPVGSPLSLECTVEGTSNPNLYWYRQAAGRGLQLLFYSVGIGQISSEVPQNLSASRPQDRQFILSSKKLLLSDSGFYLCAWSVAENTEAFFGQGTRLTVV.

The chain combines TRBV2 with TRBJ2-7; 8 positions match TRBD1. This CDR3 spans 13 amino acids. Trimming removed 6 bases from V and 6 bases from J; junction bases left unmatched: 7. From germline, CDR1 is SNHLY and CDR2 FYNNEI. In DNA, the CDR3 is TGTGCCAGCAGACCTCGACAGGGGAGCGAGCAGTACTTC. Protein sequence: CASRPRQGSEQYF.

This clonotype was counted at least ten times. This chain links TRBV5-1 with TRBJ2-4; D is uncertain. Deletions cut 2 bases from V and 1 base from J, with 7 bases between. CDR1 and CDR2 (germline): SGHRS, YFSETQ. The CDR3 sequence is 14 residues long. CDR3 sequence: CASSFDSAKNIQYF. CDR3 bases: TGCGCCAGCAGCTTCGACTCCGCCAAAAACATTCAGTACTTC.

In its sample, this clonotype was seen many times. The chain's CDR3 is CASTKAGEYQPQHF. The DNA for the CDR3 is TGTGCCAGCACCAAAGCCGGGGAATATCAGCCCCAGCATTTT. This chain joins TRBV12-3 or TRBV12-4 and TRBJ1-5, with D uncertain. The CDR3 consists of 14 residues. Trimming took off 7 bases at V and 5 bases at J, with 15 bases between the two ends.

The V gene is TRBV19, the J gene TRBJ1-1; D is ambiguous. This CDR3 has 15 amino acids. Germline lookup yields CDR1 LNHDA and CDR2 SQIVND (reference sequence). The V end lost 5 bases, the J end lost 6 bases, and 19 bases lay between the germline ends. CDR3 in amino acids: CASSPARAGFPEAFF. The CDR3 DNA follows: TGTGCCAGTAGTCCCGCCCGGGCGGGGTTCCCTGAAGCTTTCTTT.

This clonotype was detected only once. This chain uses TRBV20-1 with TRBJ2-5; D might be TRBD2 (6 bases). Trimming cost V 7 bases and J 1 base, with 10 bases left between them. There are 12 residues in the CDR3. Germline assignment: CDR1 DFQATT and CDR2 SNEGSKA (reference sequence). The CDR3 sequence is CSGRGPQETQYF. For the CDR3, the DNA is TGCAGTGGGAGGGGACCCCAAGAGACCCAGTACTTC.

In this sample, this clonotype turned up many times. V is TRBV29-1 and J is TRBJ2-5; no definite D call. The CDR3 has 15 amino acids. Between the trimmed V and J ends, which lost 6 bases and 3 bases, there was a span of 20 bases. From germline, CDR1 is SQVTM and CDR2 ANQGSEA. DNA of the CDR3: TGCAGCGTCGCCCCTCTACTCAGATGGAAAGAGACCCAGTACTTC. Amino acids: CSVAPLLRWKETQYF.

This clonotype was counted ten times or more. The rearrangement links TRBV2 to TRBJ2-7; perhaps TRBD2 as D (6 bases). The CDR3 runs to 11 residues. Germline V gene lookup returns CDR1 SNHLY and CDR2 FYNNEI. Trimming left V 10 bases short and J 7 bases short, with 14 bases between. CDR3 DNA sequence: TGTGCCAAAGGAGGGGCGCGGGAGCAGTACTTC. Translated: CAKGGAREQYF. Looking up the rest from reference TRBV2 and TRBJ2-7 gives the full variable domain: EPEVTQTPSHQVTQMGQEVILRCVPISNHLYFYWYRQILGQKVEFLVSFYNNEISEKSEIFDDQFSVERPDGSNFTLKIRSTKLEDSAMYFCAKGGAREQYFGPGTRLTVT.

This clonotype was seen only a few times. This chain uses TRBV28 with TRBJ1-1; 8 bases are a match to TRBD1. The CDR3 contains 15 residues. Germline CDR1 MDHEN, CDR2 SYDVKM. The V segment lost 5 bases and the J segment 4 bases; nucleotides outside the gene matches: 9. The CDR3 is CASSLGTGLSTEAFF. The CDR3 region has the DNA TGTGCCAGCAGTCTCGGGACAGGCTTGAGCACTGAAGCTTTCTTT.